This note documents a single T cell receptor beta chain sequence. This clone appeared once. This clone's antigen is unknown. No clone much larger than this one lies a single base away; base qualities are absent. A FACSAria II was used to sort memory CD4+ T cells, defined as single viable CD3+CD4+CD8-CD45RO+ cells. To determine CMV serostatus, a Roche Elecsys assay was used that detects serum IgG against CMV pp150, pp28, p38 and p52. Once the samples were thawed, total CD4+ T cells were enriched through positive selection using CD4 magnetic microbeads. The samples came from a different study that was designed specifically to examine the CD4+ T cell memory repertoire. Peripheral blood mononuclear cells were isolated and cryopreserved according to standard operating procedures, and serum was stored at -80 degrees C. CD3-PerCP (BW264/56), CD4-APC (RPA-T4), CD45RO-PE (UCHT1) and CD8-Pacific Orange (3B5) antibodies were used for staining, and non-viable cells were excluded with Sytox blue.

These data come from a study of memory CD4+ T cells and cytomegalovirus serostatus (dated 2019 in TCRdb). Regarding the research as a whole: A total of roughly 33 healthy Belgian adults, of whom 9 were CMV seropositive and some 24 were CMV seronegative, were included in the cohort. The study sequenced CD4+ memory TCRbeta repertoires of a Belgian cohort with known cytomegalovirus serostatus to replicate a published TCR-based CMV serostatus classifier.

Relative to germline, V is 1 base shorter and J is 1 base shorter, with 8 bases between their ends. CDR1 and CDR2 (SGHDT, YYEEEE) derive from the germline V gene. CDR3 length: 14 amino acids, cysteine to phenylalanine. Left in the record is the CDR3 DNA by itself, 42 bases read in frame from the first base. The Quick-DNA Microprep Kit was used to extract genomic DNA from the sorted cells. Amplification of TCRbeta DNA was done with the immunoSEQ hsTCRbeta kit, following the protocol from the manufacturer. An Illumina MiSeq instrument was used to sequence the TCRbeta libraries. The study's processing was this. After out-of-frame sequences were removed, 2 million to 2.5 million distinct TCRbeta sequences remained, averaging about 67,000 per individual. Two values were used to score each individual: the count of 150 to 200 previously reported CMV-associated TCRbeta sequences and the total count of productive distinct TCRbeta sequences. A beta-binomial model was reimplemented in Python, and random forests from scikit-learn, run with default parameters, were trained on data from the US cohort. Classifier performance on the Belgian cohort was summarized as median AUC with percentile confidence intervals over 10,000 bootstrap iterations. Not all clones reach the TCRdb copy of this immuneACCESS table, which keeps in-frame sequences only. Checked studies attribute under half of the gap to unresolved V genes and leave the rest unexplained. The DNA was the basis for D and trimming; V, J and clone size are from that table. This sample holds some 60,000 clones; over 70% were observed only once. Around 2.7% of the sample is held by the ten biggest clonotypes.

Study-wide conclusions, independent of this receptor: Among the 150 to 200 previously reported CMV-associated TCRbeta sequences, 67 showed up in the CD4+ memory repertoires, with each one found in between one and five individuals. Unlike the original study, which covered naive and memory CD4+ and CD8+ populations, the Belgian study sequenced only CD4+CD45RO+ memory cells. CMV serostatus prediction reached a median bootstrapped AUC of roughly 0.96 with the original framework and 0.91 with a US-trained random forest. A median bootstrapped AUC of almost 0.96 with a 95% CI of 0.76-1.00 was achieved on the Belgian cohort by the original-framework classifier. The results were interpreted as suggesting that the CMV-associated TCR signature is mostly present in the CD4+ memory repertoire.

This chain is built from TRBV5-6 and TRBJ1-1; TRBD1 might be the D gene, on 5 matching bases. Material: memory CD4+ T cells from blood. This receptor was obtained from an adult in good health and CMV-seropositive. CDR3 region: CASSLRDGNTEAFF. The base sequence is TGTGCCAGCAGCTTGCGGGACGGGAACACTGAAGCTTTCTTT.